The 7 T cell receptor beta chains given below trace back to one sample, sequenced in a study of blood T cell repertoires in COVID-19. Sequencing was performed with immunoSEQ multiplex PCR; in TCRdb, only in-frame clones are kept and a portion is missing. Of hundreds of thousands of clones listed, around 87% are singletons. Sequenced: PBMCs or T cells enriched from blood (not recorded which). Every receptor here comes from a man in his forties in a cohort exposed to, infected with or recovered from COVID-19 (not recorded which).

V usage is TRBV5-8 and J usage is TRBJ2-7; 10 nucleotides match TRBD2. Germline loops: CDR1 SGHTS, CDR2 YDEGEE. The V and J ends lost 4 bases and 3 bases, in that order; junction bases with no gene match: 13. CDR3 length: 17 amino acids. The CDR3 here is CASSPIVEREGRYEQYF. The CDR3 bases are TGTGCCAGCAGCCCCATAGTCGAGCGGGAGGGCCGCTACGAGCAGTACTTC.

The chain recombines TRBV19 with TRBJ2-1, with unresolved D. Germline CDR1 and CDR2: LNHDA and SQIVND (reference sequence). This CDR3 region has 14 residues. Between the trimmed V and J ends, which lost 7 bases and 9 bases, there was a span of 19 bases. Written as DNA, the CDR3 is TGTGCCAGTAAATCCGCCGCCGGTGGCGGTGAGCAGTTCTTC. It is translated as CASKSAAGGGEQFF. The full variable domain, in which reference TRBV19 and TRBJ2-1 provide the parts outside the CDR3, is DGGITQSPKYLFRKEGQNVTLSCEQNLNHDAMYWYRQDPGQGLRLIYYSQIVNDFQKGDIAEGYSVSREKKESFPLTVTSAQKNPTAFYLCASKSAAGGGEQFFGPGTRLTVL.

The V gene is TRBV7-9, the J gene TRBJ2-7; 9 nucleotides align to TRBD2. Germline V gene data show CDR1 as SEHNR and CDR2 as FQNEAQ (reference sequence). The ends lost 2 bases at V and 4 bases at J; junction bases unmatched: 15. There are 18 residues in the CDR3. Written as DNA, the CDR3 is TGTGCCAGCAGCTTAACGTCCGCGGGAGGGCCTGACTATTACGAGCAGTACTTC. Its translation is CASSLTSAGGPDYYEQYF.

The CDR3 coding sequence is TGCGCCAGCAGCTCCCCTGGGGCGGGAGGACAGTACTTC. Translation: CASSSPGAGGQYF. The chain uses TRBV5-1 and TRBJ2-7, with 8 bases lining up with TRBD2. V was clipped by 3 bases and J by 10 bases; unmatched bases: 9. The CDR3 covers 13 residues. Germline CDR1 SGHRS, CDR2 YFSETQ.

The V and J genes are TRBV18 and TRBJ2-7; D perhaps matches TRBD1 (5 bases). V shed 5 bases and J shed 1 base, with 12 bases lying between them. Germline lookup yields CDR1 KGHSH and CDR2 LQKENI. CDR3 length: 14 amino acids. CDR3 in amino acids: CASSGRVKSYEQYF. The CDR3, as DNA: TGTGCCAGCTCAGGCAGGGTAAAGTCCTACGAGCAGTACTTC. The complete variable domain, with remaining parts taken from reference TRBV18 and TRBJ2-7, reads NAGVMQNPRHLVRRRGQEARLRCSPMKGHSHVYWYRQLPEEGLKFMVYLQKENIIDESGMPKERFSAEFPKEGPSILRIQQVVRGDSAAYFCASSGRVKSYEQYFGPGTRLTVT.

The chain links TRBV15 to TRBJ2-2; 7 bases fit TRBD2. CDR3 length: 15 amino acids. J gave up 7 bases and V 4 bases, and 9 bases lay outside the gene matches. Germline V gene sequence: CDR1 LNHNV, CDR2 YYDKDF (reference sequence). CDR3 DNA: TGTGCCACCAGCAAGAGGGGAGGGAAGGGCGGGGAGCTGTTTTTT. It codes for CATSKRGGKGGELFF.

The chain couples TRBV19 to TRBJ1-2, with 8 positions matching TRBD1. The J segment lost 4 bases and the V segment lost 4 bases, leaving 5 bases of the junction unmatched. From germline, CDR1 is LNHDA and CDR2 SQIVND (reference sequence). The CDR3 extends over 14 amino acids. CDR3 bases: TGTGCCAGTAGTAATACCGGGACAGGCTATGGCTACACCTTC. This sequence encodes CASSNTGTGYGYTF. The variable domain in full, completed from reference TRBV19 and TRBJ1-2, reads DGGITQSPKYLFRKEGQNVTLSCEQNLNHDAMYWYRQDPGQGLRLIYYSQIVNDFQKGDIAEGYSVSREKKESFPLTVTSAQKNPTAFYLCASSNTGTGYGYTFGSGTRLTVV.